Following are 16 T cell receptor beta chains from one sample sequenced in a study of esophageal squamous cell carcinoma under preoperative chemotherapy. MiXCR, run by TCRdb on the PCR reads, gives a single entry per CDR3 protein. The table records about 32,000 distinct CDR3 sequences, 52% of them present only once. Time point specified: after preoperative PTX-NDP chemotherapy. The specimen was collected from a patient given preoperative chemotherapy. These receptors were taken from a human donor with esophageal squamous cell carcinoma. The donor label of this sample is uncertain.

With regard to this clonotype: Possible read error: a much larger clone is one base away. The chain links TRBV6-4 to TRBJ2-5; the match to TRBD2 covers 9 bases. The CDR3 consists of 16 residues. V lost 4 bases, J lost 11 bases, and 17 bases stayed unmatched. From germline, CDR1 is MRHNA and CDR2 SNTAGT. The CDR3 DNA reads TGTGCCAGCAGTGGGCTAGCGGGGTCAGATATCAATGAGCAGTACTTC. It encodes CASSGLAGSDINEQYF.

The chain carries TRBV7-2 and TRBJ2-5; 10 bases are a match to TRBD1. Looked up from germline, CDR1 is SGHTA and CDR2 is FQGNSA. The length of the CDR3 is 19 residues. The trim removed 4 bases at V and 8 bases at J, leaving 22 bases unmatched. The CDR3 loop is CASSSPGQGKSRAKNTQYF. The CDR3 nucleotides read TGTGCCAGCAGCTCACCGGGACAGGGGAAATCTCGAGCCAAAAACACCCAGTACTTC. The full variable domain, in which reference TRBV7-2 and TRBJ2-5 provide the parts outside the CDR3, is GAGVSQSPSNKVTEKGKDVELRCDPISGHTALYWYRQSLGQGLEFLIYFQGNSAPDKSGLPSDRFSAERTGGSVSTLTIQRTQQEDSAVYLCASSSPGQGKSRAKNTQYFGPGTRLLVL.

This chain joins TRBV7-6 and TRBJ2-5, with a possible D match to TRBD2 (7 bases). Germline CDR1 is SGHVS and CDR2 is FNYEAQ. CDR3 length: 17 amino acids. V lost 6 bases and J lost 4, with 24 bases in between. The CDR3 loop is CASSAGRGGRDTETQYF. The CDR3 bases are TGTGCCAGCAGTGCGGGGCGCGGGGGCCGCGACACAGAGACCCAGTACTTC.

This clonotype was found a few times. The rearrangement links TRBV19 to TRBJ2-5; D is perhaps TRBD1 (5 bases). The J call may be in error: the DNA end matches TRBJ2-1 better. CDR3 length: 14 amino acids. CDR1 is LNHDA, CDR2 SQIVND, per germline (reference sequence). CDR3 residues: CASSIASRVNEQFF. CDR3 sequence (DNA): TGTGCCAGTAGTATAGCAAGCAGGGTCAATGAGCAGTTCTTC.

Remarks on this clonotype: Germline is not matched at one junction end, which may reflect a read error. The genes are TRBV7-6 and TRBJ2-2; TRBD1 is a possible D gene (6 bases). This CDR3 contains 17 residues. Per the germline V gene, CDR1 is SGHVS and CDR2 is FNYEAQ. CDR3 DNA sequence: TGTGCCAGCAGCACCCGACGGACAGATGTGAACACCGAGGAGCTGTTTTTT. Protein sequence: CASSTRRTDVNTEELFF.

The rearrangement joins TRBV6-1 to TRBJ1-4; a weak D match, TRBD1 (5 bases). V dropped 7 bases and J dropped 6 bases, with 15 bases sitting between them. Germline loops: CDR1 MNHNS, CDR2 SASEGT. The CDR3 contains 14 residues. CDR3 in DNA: TGTGCCAGCATCAAGGCGGGGGGGGATGAAAAACTGTTTTTT. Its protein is CASIKAGGDEKLFF.

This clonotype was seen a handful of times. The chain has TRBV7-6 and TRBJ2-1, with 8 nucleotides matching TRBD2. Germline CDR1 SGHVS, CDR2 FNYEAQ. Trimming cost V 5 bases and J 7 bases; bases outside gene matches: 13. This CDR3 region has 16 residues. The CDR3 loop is CASSRRGGDPGNEQFF. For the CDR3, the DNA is TGTGCCAGCAGCCGCCGGGGGGGGGATCCGGGGAATGAGCAGTTCTTC.

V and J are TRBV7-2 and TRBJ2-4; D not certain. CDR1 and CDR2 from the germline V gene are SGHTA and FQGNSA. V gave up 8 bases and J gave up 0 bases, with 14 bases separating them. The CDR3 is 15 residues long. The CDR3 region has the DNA TGTGCCAGCGCGCGATACGCAGTAGCCAAAAACATTCAGTACTTC. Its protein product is CASARYAVAKNIQYF.

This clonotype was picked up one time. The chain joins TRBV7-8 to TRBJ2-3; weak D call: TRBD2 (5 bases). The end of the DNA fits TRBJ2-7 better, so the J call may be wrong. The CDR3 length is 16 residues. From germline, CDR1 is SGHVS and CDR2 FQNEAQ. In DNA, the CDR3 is TGTGCCAGCGGCGGGCTCGCGGGCGGGCCCCATGATACGCAGTACTTC. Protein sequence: CASGGLAGGPHDTQYF.

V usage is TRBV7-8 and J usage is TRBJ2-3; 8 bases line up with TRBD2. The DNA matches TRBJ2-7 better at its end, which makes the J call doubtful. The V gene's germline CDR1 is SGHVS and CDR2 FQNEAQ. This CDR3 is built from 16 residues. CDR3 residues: CASRNPAGGPENTQYF. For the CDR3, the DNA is TGTGCCAGCCGCAACCCGGCGGGGGGACCCGAAAATACGCAGTACTTC.

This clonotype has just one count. This CDR3 reads CASSLNPAGADTEELYF. In DNA form, the CDR3 reads TGTGCCAGCAGCTTAAATCCCGCGGGTGCGGACACAGAGGAGCTGTATTTT. The chain uses TRBV7-3 and TRBJ2-3; D tentatively fits TRBD1 or TRBD2 (5 bases each). Germline V gives CDR1 SGHTA, CDR2 FQGTGA. The CDR3 extends over 17 amino acids. V shed 1 base and J shed 14 bases, with 28 bases lying between them.

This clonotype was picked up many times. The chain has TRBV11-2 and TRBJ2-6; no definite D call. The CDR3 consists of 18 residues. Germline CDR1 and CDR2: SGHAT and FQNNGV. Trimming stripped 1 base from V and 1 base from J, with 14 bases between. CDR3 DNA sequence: TGTGCCAGCAGCTTAGTGTCTACAGCCGTATCTGGGGCCAACGTCCTGACTTTC. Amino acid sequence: CASSLVSTAVSGANVLTF.

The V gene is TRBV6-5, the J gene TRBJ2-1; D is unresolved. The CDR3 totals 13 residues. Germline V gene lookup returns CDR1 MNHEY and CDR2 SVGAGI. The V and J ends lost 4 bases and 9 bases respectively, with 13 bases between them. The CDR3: CASSSTIASEQFF. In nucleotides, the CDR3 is TGTGCCAGCAGTTCCACGATAGCAAGTGAGCAGTTCTTC.

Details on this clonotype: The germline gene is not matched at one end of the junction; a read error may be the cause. The CDR3 DNA reads TGTGCCAGGGGCACCGGGGTCCGTGACCCAGATACGCAGTATTTC. It is translated as CARGTGVRDPDTQYF. V is TRBV7-2 and J is TRBJ2-3; possible D gene TRBD2, 5 bases. Germline CDR1 and CDR2: SGHTA and FQGNSA. The CDR3 is 15 amino acids.

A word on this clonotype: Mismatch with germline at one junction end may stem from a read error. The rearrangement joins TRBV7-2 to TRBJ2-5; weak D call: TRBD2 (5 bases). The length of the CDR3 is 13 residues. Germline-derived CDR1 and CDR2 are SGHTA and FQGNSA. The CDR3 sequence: CASSQKRAETQFF. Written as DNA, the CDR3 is TGTGCCAGCAGCCAGAAGAGGGCGGAGACCCAGTTTTTC.

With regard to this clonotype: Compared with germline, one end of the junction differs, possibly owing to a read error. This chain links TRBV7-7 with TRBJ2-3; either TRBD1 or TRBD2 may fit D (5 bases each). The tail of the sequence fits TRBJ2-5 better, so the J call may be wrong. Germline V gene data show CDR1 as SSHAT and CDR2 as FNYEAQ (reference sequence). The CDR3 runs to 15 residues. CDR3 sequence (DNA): TGTGCTAGCAGCTTACCGGGGCCTGGGGGAAACATCCAGTACTTC. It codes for CASSLPGPGGNIQYF.